Listed below are T cell receptor beta chains from one sample, sequenced in a study of CD8+ T cells in alopecia areata. The table came from immunoSEQ multiplex PCR; TCRdb's copy has only in-frame clones and leaves some out. Among 100,000 to 150,000 clones listed, around 48% were seen once. Sequenced sample: NKG2D-low CD8+ T cells sorted from blood. All receptors derive from a human donor with alopecia areata. CDR3s include the opening cysteine and the closing phenylalanine or tryptophan. The order of the fields is D gene, V gene, clone size, J gene, CDR3 protein, CDR3 DNA. The D gene is left open where the match is weak. Clone size, where shown, is once, few, many, or a class for clones that have expanded.

D: NA; V: TRBV7-2; size: few; J: TRBJ2-1; CDR3: CASSSGWGGMNEQFF; DNA: TGTGCCAGCAGCTCCGGATGGGGGGGCATGAATGAGCAGTTCTTC
D: TRBD1; V: TRBV6-5; size: NA; J: TRBJ2-7; CDR3: CASSPRGPYEQYF; DNA: TGTGCCAGCAGTCCCAGGGGGCCCTACGAGCAGTACTTC
D: NA; V: TRBV28; size: NA; J: TRBJ2-7; CDR3: CASSFGGERYF; DNA: TGTGCCAGCAGTTTTGGGGGTGAGCGATACTTC
D: TRBD2; V: TRBV9; size: NA; J: TRBJ2-1; CDR3: CASSAGTSGNNEQFF; DNA: TGTGCCAGCAGCGCCGGGACTAGCGGAAACAATGAGCAGTTCTTC
D: NA; V: TRBV25-1; size: NA; J: TRBJ2-1; CDR3: CASSEYDEQFF; DNA: TGTGCCAGCAGTGAATACGATGAGCAGTTCTTC
D: NA; V: TRBV2; size: NA; J: TRBJ2-5; CDR3: CASIGLVQETQYF; DNA: TGTGCCAGCATTGGACTCGTCCAAGAGACCCAGTACTTC
D: TRBD1; V: TRBV27; size: few; J: TRBJ2-4; CDR3: CASSPDRGAKNIQYF; DNA: TGTGCCAGCAGCCCGGACAGGGGAGCCAAAAACATTCAGTACTTC
D: NA; V: TRBV29-1; size: few; J: TRBJ2-2; CDR3: CSVEHTGELFF; DNA: TGCAGCGTTGAGCACACCGGGGAGCTGTTTTTT
D: NA; V: TRBV29-1; size: few; J: TRBJ2-3; CDR3: CSAWLGTDTQYF; DNA: TGCAGTGCTTGGTTGGGCACAGATACGCAGTATTTT
D: NA; V: TRBV29-1; size: NA; J: TRBJ2-1; CDR3: CSVEDGYNEQFF; DNA: TGCAGCGTTGAGGACGGTTACAATGAGCAGTTCTTC
D: TRBD1; V: TRBV27; size: few; J: TRBJ2-2; CDR3: CASSPGTATGELFF; DNA: TGTGCCAGCAGTCCCGGGACAGCGACCGGGGAGCTGTTTTTT
D: TRBD1; V: TRBV2; size: NA; J: TRBJ2-7; CDR3: CASSEGQGIRSYEQYF; DNA: TGTGCCAGCAGTGAAGGACAGGGGATTCGCTCCTACGAGCAGTACTTC
D: NA; V: TRBV29-1; size: NA; J: TRBJ2-1; CDR3: CSVVYVNRPHNEQFF; DNA: TGCAGCGTTGTTTATGTGAATCGTCCGCACAATGAGCAGTTCTTC
D: NA; V: TRBV6-6; size: NA; J: TRBJ2-3; CDR3: CASTSTDTQYF; DNA: TGTGCCAGTACTAGCACAGATACGCAGTATTTT